This T cell receptor beta chain was found in a study of glioma-infiltrating T cells. Germline lookup yields CDR1 SQVTM and CDR2 ANQGSEA. Trimming removed 7 bases at V and 1 base at J, with 13 bases between. The CDR3 loop spans 13 amino acids. The iRepertoire nested amplicon-rescue multiplex PCR amplified TCR alpha and beta CDR3s from RNA. Input was roughly 95-400 ng of tissue mRNA or PBMC total RNA. TCRdb reprocessed the multiplex PCR reads via MiXCR and lists one record per CDR3 protein. Of 40,000 or so distinct CDR3 sequences listed, about 22% are singletons. General study findings and limits: Tissue-blood divergence was below expectation in non-neoplastic patients, above in gliomas. Very few CDR3 sequences were shared between tissue and blood.

This clonotype was seen a handful of times. What it binds is unknown. This sequence originates from a human donor with low-grade glioma or glioblastoma, undergoing nonglioma brain surgery, or in good health (not recorded which). Sequencing was carried out using glioma tissue, nonneoplastic brain tissue, or PBMCs (not recorded which). This chain uses TRBV29-1 with TRBJ1-1, with D maybe TRBD1 (5 bases). CDR3 nucleotides: TGCAGCGGGGAAGGGGCCTCGAACACTGAAGCTTTCTTT. As protein: CSGEGASNTEAFF. The full variable domain, completed using reference TRBV29-1 and TRBJ1-1, is SAVISQKPSRDICQRGTSLTIQCQVDSQVTMMFWYRQQPGQSLTLIATANQGSEATYESGFVIDKFPISRPNLTFSTLTVSNMSPEDSSIYLCSGEGASNTEAFFGQGTRLTVV.